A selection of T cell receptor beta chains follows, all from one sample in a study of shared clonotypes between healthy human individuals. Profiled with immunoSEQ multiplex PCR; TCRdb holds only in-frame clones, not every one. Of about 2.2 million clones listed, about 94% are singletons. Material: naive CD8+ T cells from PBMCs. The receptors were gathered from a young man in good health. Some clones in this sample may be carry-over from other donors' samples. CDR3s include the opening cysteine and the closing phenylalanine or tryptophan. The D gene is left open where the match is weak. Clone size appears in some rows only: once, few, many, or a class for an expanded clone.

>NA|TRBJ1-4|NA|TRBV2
CASSPGVGFNEKLFF
TGTGCCAGCAGTCCGGGGGTAGGGTTTAATGAAAAACTGTTTTTT
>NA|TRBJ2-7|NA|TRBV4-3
CASSQVGEGGEQYF
TGCGCCAGCAGCCAAGTGGGCGAAGGGGGGGAGCAGTACTTC
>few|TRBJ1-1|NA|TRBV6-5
CASSYWGTEAFF
TGTGCCAGCAGTTACTGGGGGACTGAAGCTTTCTTT
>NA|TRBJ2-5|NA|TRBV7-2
CASKASQTGETQYF
TGTGCCAGCAAAGCCTCCCAGACGGGGGAGACCCAGTACTTC
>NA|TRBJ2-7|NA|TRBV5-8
CASSYTGRAISYEQYF
TGTGCCAGCAGCTACACAGGGCGGGCTATCTCCTACGAGCAGTACTTC
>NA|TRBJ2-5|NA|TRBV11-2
CASSLATGRRTQYF
TGTGCCAGCAGCTTAGCCACAGGGCGGCGGACCCAGTACTTC
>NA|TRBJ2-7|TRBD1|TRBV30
CAWSAWDRTLYEQYF
TGTGCCTGGAGTGCTTGGGACAGGACTCTCTACGAGCAGTACTTC
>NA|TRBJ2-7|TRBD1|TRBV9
CASSVGQGSPYEQYF
TGTGCCAGCAGCGTAGGACAGGGGTCCCCCTACGAGCAGTACTTC
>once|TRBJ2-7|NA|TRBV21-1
CASSKDGTHSYEQYF
TGTGCCAGCAGCAAAGACGGAACCCACTCCTACGAGCAGTACTTC
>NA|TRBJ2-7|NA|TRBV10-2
CASSVIQGDGSYEQYF
TGCGCCAGCAGTGTTATTCAAGGAGACGGCTCCTACGAGCAGTACTTC
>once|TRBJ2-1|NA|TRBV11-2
CASSPESGQGGNEQFF
TGTGCCAGCAGCCCCGAGAGCGGTCAGGGGGGGAATGAGCAGTTCTTC
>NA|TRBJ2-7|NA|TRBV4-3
CASSQDRGRVYEQYF
TGCGCCAGCAGCCAAGATCGCGGCCGAGTCTACGAGCAGTACTTC
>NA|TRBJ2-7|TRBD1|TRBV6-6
CASSYPGGVGEQYF
TGTGCCAGCAGTTACCCAGGGGGTGTAGGCGAGCAGTACTTC
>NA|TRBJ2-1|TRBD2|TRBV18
CASSTSAPGLSEQFF
TGTGCCAGCTCCACTAGCGCTCCGGGGTTGAGTGAGCAGTTCTTC
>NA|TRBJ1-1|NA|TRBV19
CASILEGNTEAFF
TGTGCCAGTATTCTAGAGGGGAACACTGAAGCTTTCTTT
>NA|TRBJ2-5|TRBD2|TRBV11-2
CASSLGRLAGGPIATQYF
TGTGCCAGCAGCTTAGGTCGTCTAGCGGGAGGGCCGATCGCGACCCAGTACTTC
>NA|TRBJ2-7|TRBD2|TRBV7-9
CASSLSLAGVAEQYF
TGTGCCAGCAGCTTAAGTCTAGCGGGAGTTGCCGAGCAGTACTTC
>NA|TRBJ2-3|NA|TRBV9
CASSVGEDTQYF
TGTGCCAGCAGCGTAGGGGAGGATACGCAGTATTTT
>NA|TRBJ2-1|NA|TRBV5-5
CASSKWDDEQFF
TGTGCCAGCAGCAAGTGGGATGATGAGCAGTTCTTC
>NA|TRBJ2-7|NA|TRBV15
CATSRESLDSKTYSYEQYF
TGTGCCACCAGCAGAGAAAGCCTGGACAGCAAAACCTACTCCTACGAGCAGTACTTC
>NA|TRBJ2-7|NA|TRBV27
CASSLSRLFKYEQYF
TGTGCCAGCAGTTTATCACGGCTGTTTAAGTACGAGCAGTACTTC
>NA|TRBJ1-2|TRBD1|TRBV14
CASSQDNRGWGYTF
TGTGCCAGCAGCCAAGATAACAGGGGATGGGGCTACACCTTC
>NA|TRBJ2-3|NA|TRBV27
CASTKGEEQDTQYF
TGTGCCAGCACCAAGGGGGAGGAGCAAGATACGCAGTATTTT
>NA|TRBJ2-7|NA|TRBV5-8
CASSQRLHYEQYF
TGTGCCAGCAGCCAAAGACTACACTACGAGCAGTACTTC
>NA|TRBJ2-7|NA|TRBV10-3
CAISESVYEQYF
TGTGCCATCAGTGAGTCAGTTTACGAGCAGTACTTC
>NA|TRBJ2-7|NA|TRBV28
CASSEGANEQYF
TGTGCCAGCAGTGAGGGTGCAAACGAGCAGTACTTC
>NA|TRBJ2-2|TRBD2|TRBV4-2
CASSQDSAGVSGELFF
TGTGCCAGCAGCCAAGATTCGGCGGGAGTATCCGGGGAGCTGTTTTTT
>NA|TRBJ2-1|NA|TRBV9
CASSVEGEGPNEQFF
TGTGCCAGCAGCGTAGAGGGGGAAGGTCCTAATGAGCAGTTCTTC
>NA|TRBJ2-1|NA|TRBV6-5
CATGAESRLGNEQFF
TGTGCCACCGGGGCCGAGAGCCGGCTGGGAAATGAGCAGTTCTTC
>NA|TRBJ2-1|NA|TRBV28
CASSLRGHGNEQFF
TGTGCCAGCAGTCTGCGGGGGCATGGGAATGAGCAGTTCTTC
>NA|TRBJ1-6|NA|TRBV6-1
CASSEFSAERSPLHF
TGTGCCAGCAGTGAATTTTCGGCAGAGCGGTCACCCCTCCACTTT
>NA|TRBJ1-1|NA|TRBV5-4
CASSLGQVNTEAFF
TGTGCCAGCAGCTTGGGTCAGGTGAACACTGAAGCTTTCTTT
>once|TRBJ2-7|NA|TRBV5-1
CASSGSGAPREQYF
TGCGCCAGCAGCGGATCAGGGGCCCCTCGCGAGCAGTACTTC
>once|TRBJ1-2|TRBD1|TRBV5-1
CASSPGQGRPNYGYTF
TGCGCCAGCAGCCCAGGACAGGGAAGGCCTAACTATGGCTACACCTTC
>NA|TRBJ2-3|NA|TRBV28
CASSLFGTGEGTDTQYF
TGTGCCAGCAGTTTATTTGGAACAGGGGAGGGTACAGATACGCAGTATTTT
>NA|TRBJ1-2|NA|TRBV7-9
CASSLAAAGGYTF
TGTGCCAGCAGCTTAGCGGCCGCAGGCGGCTACACCTTC
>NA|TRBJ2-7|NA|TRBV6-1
CASSDPGYEQYF
TGTGCCAGCAGTGATCCGGGTTACGAGCAGTACTTC
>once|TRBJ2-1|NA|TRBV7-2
CASSSSVGRRDNEQFF
TGTGCCAGCAGCTCCTCCGTCGGGCGCAGGGATAATGAGCAGTTCTTC
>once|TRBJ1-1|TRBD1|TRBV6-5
CASSYTGVNTEAFF
TGTGCCAGCAGTTACACAGGGGTGAACACTGAAGCTTTCTTT
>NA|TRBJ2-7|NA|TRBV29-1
CSVELGSTYEQYF
TGCAGCGTTGAACTGGGGTCAACCTACGAGCAGTACTTC
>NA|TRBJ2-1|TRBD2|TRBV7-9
CASELPRGLAGFYNEQFF
TGTGCCAGCGAACTCCCTAGGGGACTAGCGGGGTTCTACAATGAGCAGTTCTTC
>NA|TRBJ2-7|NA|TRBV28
CASSPLFSLPMGYEQYF
TGTGCCAGCAGTCCCCTCTTTTCGCTCCCAATGGGCTACGAGCAGTACTTC
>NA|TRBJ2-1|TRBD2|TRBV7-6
CASSLVAGSSNEQFF
TGTGCCAGCAGCTTAGTAGCGGGATCGTCCAATGAGCAGTTCTTC
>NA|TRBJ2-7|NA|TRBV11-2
CASSLSAGGEQYF
TGTGCCAGCAGCCTATCGGCCGGGGGCGAGCAGTACTTC
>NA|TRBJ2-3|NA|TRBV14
CASSQGPGGLTDTQYF
TGTGCCAGCAGCCAAGGGCCTGGAGGTCTCACAGATACGCAGTATTTT
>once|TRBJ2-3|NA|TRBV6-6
CASSSLEATQYF
TGTGCCAGCAGTTCCCTTGAAGCTACGCAGTATTTT
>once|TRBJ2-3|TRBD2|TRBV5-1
CASSRTSGSADTQYF
TGCGCCAGCAGCAGAACTAGCGGGAGCGCAGATACGCAGTATTTT
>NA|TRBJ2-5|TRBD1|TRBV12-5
CASGPGTGGLPVQETQYF
TGTGCTAGTGGTCCCGGGACAGGGGGCCTACCAGTACAAGAGACCCAGTACTTC
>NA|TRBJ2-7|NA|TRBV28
CASSLGLSYEQYF
TGTGCCAGCAGTTTGGGTCTTTCCTACGAGCAGTACTTC
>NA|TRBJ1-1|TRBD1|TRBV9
CASSATGQGETEAFF
TGTGCCAGCAGCGCAACGGGACAGGGGGAGACTGAAGCTTTCTTT
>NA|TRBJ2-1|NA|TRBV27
CASSPRGGALDEQFF
TGTGCCAGCAGTCCCAGAGGCGGGGCTTTGGATGAGCAGTTCTTC
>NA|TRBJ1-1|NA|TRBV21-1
CASSPNERGSNTEAFF
TGTGCCAGCAGCCCTAATGAGCGGGGATCGAACACTGAAGCTTTCTTT
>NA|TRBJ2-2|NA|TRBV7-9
CASSFPGGANTGELFF
TGTGCCAGCAGTTTCCCCGGAGGGGCGAACACCGGGGAGCTGTTTTTT
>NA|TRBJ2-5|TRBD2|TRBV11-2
CASSKTGTSGRGYQETQYF
TGTGCCAGCAGCAAGACCGGGACTAGCGGGAGGGGGTACCAAGAGACCCAGTACTTC
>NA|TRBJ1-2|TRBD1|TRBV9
CASSLPRQGRYGYTF
TGTGCCAGCAGCCTCCCCCGACAGGGGCGTTACGGCTACACCTTC
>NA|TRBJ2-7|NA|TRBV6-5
CASGSYEQYF
TGTGCCAGCGGATCCTACGAGCAGTACTTC